The sequence of this TCR beta chain was determined in a study of T cells expressing NK-cell markers. Study-wide findings and caveats: In about 6 donors, dominant CD3+CD56+NKG2C+ clones formed roughly 1.0-7.5% of CD8+ cells.

Beta-chain TCR cDNA was generated via 5'RACE template switching with UMIs. TCRdb reprocessed the 5' RACE reads, keeping one entry per CDR3 protein, no DNA. This listing includes 550,000 to 600,000 distinct CDR3 sequences. The CDR3 spans 14 residues. Germline CDR1 reads SNHLY; CDR2 reads FYNNEI. A word on this clonotype: The antigen is undetermined.

The clonotype was recovered from a man aged 18 to 29 in good health. The genes are TRBV2 and TRBJ2-5; there is no DNA to check the TCRdb D call of TRBD2. The sample was blood T cells: a sorted CD56 or NKG2C T cell subset, CD4+ or CD8+ T cells, or bulk PBMC T cells (not recorded which). CDR3 protein: CASSEPREEETQYF.